The next 13 T cell receptor beta chains were all read from a single sample in a study of blood T cell repertoires in COVID-19. Generated by immunoSEQ multiplex PCR, the TCRdb table keeps only in-frame clones and is missing some. This sample has 110,000 or so clones, with around 82% found just once. The sample consisted of peripheral blood. The receptors originated from a human donor in a cohort sampled during active COVID-19.

The chain combines TRBV11-2 with TRBJ2-1; 11 bases match TRBD1. The CDR3 loop spans 15 amino acids. V lost 4 bases, J lost 2 bases, and 1 base stayed unmatched. CDR1 is SGHAT and CDR2 is FQNNGV in the germline V gene. The CDR3 DNA reads as TGTGCCAGCAGCTCGGGACAGGGGGCCTACAATGAGCAGTTCTTC. Protein: CASSSGQGAYNEQFF.

The chain recombines TRBV3-1 (or the pseudogene TRBV3-2) with TRBJ2-2; 11 bases are shared with TRBD2. Germline loops: CDR1 LGHDT, CDR2 YNNKEL (reference sequence). The CDR3 is 17 residues long. V lost 1 base to trimming and J lost 9 bases; unmatched junction nucleotides: 10. This chain's CDR3 is CASSQASSGGPYRELFF. DNA for the CDR3: TGTGCCAGCAGCCAAGCGTCTAGCGGGGGGCCCTATCGGGAGCTGTTTTTT.

This rearrangement joins TRBV4-1 to TRBJ2-5, with TRBD2 matching 7 bases. CDR1 MGHRA and CDR2 YSYEKL come from the germline V gene. Trimming removed 4 bases from V and 2 bases from J; junction bases left unmatched: 7. The CDR3 is 15 residues long. CDR3: CASSPGRAGQETQYF. CDR3 nucleotides: TGCGCCAGCAGCCCGGGGAGAGCGGGGCAAGAGACCCAGTACTTC.

Regarding this clone: At one end, the junction sequence differs from germline, possibly due to a read error. This chain links TRBV18 with TRBJ2-2, with 8 bases that match TRBD1. The CDR3 runs 18 residues. CDR1 and CDR2 (germline): KGHSH, LQKENI. The CDR3 DNA sequence: TGTGCCAGCTCACCATCAGCACAGGGGGGCGCGAATACCGGGGAGCTGTTTTTT. This encodes CASSPSAQGGANTGELFF.

This chain joins TRBV9 and TRBJ1-1; D may be TRBD1 (5 bases). Germline assignment: CDR1 SGDLS and CDR2 YYNGEE. V was pared by 0 bases and J by 4 bases, with 13 bases between. The CDR3 sequence is 15 residues long. In nucleotides, the CDR3 is TGTGCCAGCAGCGTAGGGGAGGGGTTCGGCACTGAAGCTTTCTTT. This encodes CASSVGEGFGTEAFF.

The V gene is TRBV7-9, the J gene TRBJ2-7, with D tentatively TRBD2 (5 bases). The length of the CDR3 is 14 residues. Germline CDR1 reads SEHNR; CDR2 reads FQNEAQ (reference sequence). V lost 2 bases and J 6 bases, leaving 14 bases between the germline ends. The CDR3 here is CASSLWTEAGEQYF. CDR3 DNA: TGTGCCAGCAGCTTATGGACGGAGGCCGGCGAGCAGTACTTC.

The J gene is TRBJ1-1, the V gene TRBV7-2; D not resolved. Germline V gene lookup returns CDR1 SGHTA and CDR2 FQGNSA. Trimming removed 4 bases at V and 4 bases at J, with 19 bases between. CDR3 size: 16 residues. The CDR3 spells CASSSSALGRGTEAFF. The CDR3 region has the DNA TGTGCCAGCAGCTCTAGCGCACTAGGGAGAGGCACTGAAGCTTTCTTT.

The chain links TRBV7-9 to TRBJ1-1; 7 nucleotides agree with TRBD1. The germline CDR1 and CDR2 sequences are SEHNR and FQNEAQ (reference sequence). CDR3 length equals 17 residues. Trimming removed 1 base from V and 0 bases from J; junction bases left unmatched: 8. This CDR3 reads CASSLDRTGYMNTEAFF. In DNA form, the CDR3 reads TGTGCCAGCAGCTTAGATCGGACAGGTTACATGAACACTGAAGCTTTCTTT.

The chain recombines TRBV15 with TRBJ2-4; TRBD1 matches 8 bases. Germline V gene lookup returns CDR1 LNHNV and CDR2 YYDKDF (reference sequence). The V gene end was trimmed by 3 bases and the J gene end by 3 bases; junction bases not matched to a gene: 4. CDR3 length equals 15 residues. The CDR3 is CATSSRGLDKNIQYF. DNA of the CDR3: TGTGCCACCAGCAGCAGGGGGCTGGACAAAAACATTCAGTACTTC.

The genes are TRBV9 and TRBJ2-5, with 10 bases matching TRBD1. Trimming removed 3 bases from V and 5 bases from J; junction bases left unmatched: 7. The CDR3 consists of 15 residues. Germline CDR1 reads SGDLS; CDR2 reads YYNGEE. CDR3 DNA sequence: TGTGCCAGCAGCGCTACCGGGACAGGGGTCGAGACCCAGTACTTC. It encodes CASSATGTGVETQYF.

V gene TRBV19 combines with J gene TRBJ1-5, with D perhaps TRBD1 (6 bases). The CDR3 extends over 16 amino acids. V lost 4 bases and J 3 bases, leaving 16 bases between the germline ends. The germline gives CDR1 LNHDA, CDR2 SQIVND (reference sequence). CDR3 in DNA: TGTGCCAGTAGTACACAGGGATGGGGGCCCAATCAGCCCCAGCATTTT. As protein: CASSTQGWGPNQPQHF. The whole variable domain, remainder taken from reference TRBV19 and TRBJ1-5, is DGGITQSPKYLFRKEGQNVTLSCEQNLNHDAMYWYRQDPGQGLRLIYYSQIVNDFQKGDIAEGYSVSREKKESFPLTVTSAQKNPTAFYLCASSTQGWGPNQPQHFGDGTRLSIL.

The chain is built from TRBV2 and TRBJ2-5; D gene uncertain. CDR3 length: 12 amino acids. Looked up from germline, CDR1 is SNHLY and CDR2 is FYNNEI. With 7 bases removed from V and 4 bases from J, the gap between germline ends came to 10 bases. The CDR3 DNA follows: TGTGCCAGCATCTCTCTCGGAGAGACCCAGTACTTC. Its protein is CASISLGETQYF.

V is TRBV3-1 (or the pseudogene TRBV3-2) and J is TRBJ2-1, with TRBD1 identical over 8 bases. Germline V lookup: CDR1 LGHDT, CDR2 YNNKEL (reference sequence). V shed 2 bases and J 5 bases; nucleotides not matched to a gene: 2. CDR3 length: 14 residues. CDR3: CASSQQGANNEQFF. The DNA for the CDR3 is TGTGCCAGCAGCCAACAGGGGGCGAACAATGAGCAGTTCTTC.